Listed here is a single T cell receptor (beta chain). The use of a sample-barcoded 5' primer and a J-beta primer mix characterized a second PCR of roughly 6 to 11 cycles. TCRdb itself ran the 5' RACE reads through MiXCR, one entry per CDR3 protein. The table shows almost 1 million distinct CDR3 sequences, with about 51% occurring only once. The V gene lost 1 base and the J gene lost 0 bases, with 9 bases spanning the gap. This CDR3 has 16 residues. Germline lookup yields CDR1 SEHNR and CDR2 FQNEAQ (reference sequence). This sample stems from a study of blood T cells in healthy people across ages. The V call is TRBV7-9, the J call TRBJ1-4, with D possibly matching TRBD1 (5 bases). The receptor was isolated from a woman aged 60-75 years in good health. The sample taken for sequencing was blood. The CDR3 sequence is CASSLGETATNEKLFF. The CDR3 region has the DNA TGTGCCAGCAGCTTAGGGGAGACAGCAACTAATGAAAAACTGTTTTTT. Looking up the rest from reference TRBV7-9 and TRBJ1-4 gives the full variable domain: DTGVSQNPRHKITKRGQNVTFRCDPISEHNRLYWYRQTLGQGPEFLTYFQNEAQLEKSRLLSDRFSAERPKGSFSTLEIQRTEQGDSAMYLCASSLGETATNEKLFFGSGTQLSVL.